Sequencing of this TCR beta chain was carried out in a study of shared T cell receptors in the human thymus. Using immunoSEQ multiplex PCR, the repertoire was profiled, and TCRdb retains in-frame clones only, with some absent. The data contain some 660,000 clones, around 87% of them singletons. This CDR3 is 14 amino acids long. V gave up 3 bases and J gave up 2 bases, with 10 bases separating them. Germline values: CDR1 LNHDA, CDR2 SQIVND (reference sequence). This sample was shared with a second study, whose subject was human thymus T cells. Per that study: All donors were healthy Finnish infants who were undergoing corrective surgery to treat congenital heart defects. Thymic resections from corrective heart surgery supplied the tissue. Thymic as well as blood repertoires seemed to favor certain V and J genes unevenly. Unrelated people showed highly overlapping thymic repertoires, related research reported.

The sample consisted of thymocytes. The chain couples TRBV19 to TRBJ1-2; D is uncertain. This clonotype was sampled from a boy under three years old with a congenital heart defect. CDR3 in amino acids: CASSIYAENYGYTF. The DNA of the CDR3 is TGTGCCAGTAGTATCTATGCCGAAAACTATGGCTACACCTTC.